What follows are 3 T cell receptor beta chains derived from one specimen sequenced in a study of molecular identifiers for immune sequencing clone quantification. TCRdb reanalysed the PCR reads using MiXCR and keeps one entry per CDR3 protein. The data contain 97,000 or so distinct CDR3 sequences, about 35% of them singletons. Sequenced input: naive CD8+ T cells from blood, with Jurkat cell RNA spiked in. Subset specified: FACS-sorted CD8+CD4-CCR7+CD45RA+ naive T cells. The receptor set was obtained from a human donor in good health. Some libraries in this study had Jurkat cell RNA spiked in.

This clonotype was found many times. The chain uses TRBV7-6 and TRBJ1-3; no clear D. This CDR3 region has 14 residues. Germline-derived CDR1 and CDR2 are SGHVS and FNYEAQ. Trimming took off 1 base at V and 4 bases at J, with 8 bases between the two ends. The CDR3 loop reads CASSLGTGGNTIYF. DNA for the CDR3: TGTGCCAGCAGCTTAGGGACCGGCGGAAACACCATATATTTT.

This clonotype turned up a few times. It is unclear where the CDR3 begins or ends on the DNA, so no DNA is shown, and the CDR3 is as TCRdb lists it. CDR3: CASSFLAGRNYNSPLHF. The genes are TRBV12-3 or TRBV12-4 and TRBJ1-6; the listed D gene, TRBD1, was not tested against the DNA. The CDR3 is 17 residues long, counting both termini.

Note on this clonotype: This may come from a read error, since a much larger clone is one base off. The chain has TRBV12-3 or TRBV12-4 and TRBJ1-5; the D gene is possibly TRBD1 (6 bases). The CDR3 has 15 residues. Trimming pared 2 bases from V and 4 bases from J, leaving 12 bases between. The CDR3 loop is CASSLNQGLNQPQHF. CDR3 nucleotide sequence: TGTGCCAGCAGTTTAAATCAGGGGTTAAATCAGCCCCAGCATTTT.